This T cell receptor (beta chain) emerged from a study of blood T cell repertoires in COVID-19. Study at large: The United States, Italy and Spain provided the acute and convalescent COVID-19 samples. PBMCs, B-cell-depleted T cells, or T cells were the source of the cDNA or gDNA that made up the material.

Seattle patient enrollment occurred during active infection, with longitudinal follow-up thereafter. This CDR3 comprises 15 residues. Trimming cost V 6 bases and J 8 bases; bases outside gene matches: 9. The germline gives CDR1 MDHEN, CDR2 SYDVKM. Original handling: Reference gene primer amplification gave nucleated cell count estimates. Sequencing used immunoSEQ multiplex PCR; TCRdb keeps in-frame clones, though not all of them. V and J calls and clone size come straight from that table; D and trimming were deduced from the DNA. Here the sample spans 200,000 or so clones, around 81% being singletons.

The rearrangement joins TRBV28 to TRBJ2-1; 11 nucleotides agree with TRBD2. What was sequenced was peripheral blood. The TCR sequence derives from a woman aged 80 or over with COVID-19, enrolled during active disease. The CDR3 region is CASRPTSGSWDEQFF. The DNA for the CDR3 is TGTGCCAGCAGGCCAACTAGCGGGAGCTGGGATGAGCAGTTCTTC.